The 12 T cell receptor beta chains reported below all come from one sample, sequenced in a study of blood T cell repertoires in COVID-19. This table comes from immunoSEQ multiplex PCR, and its TCRdb copy is limited to in-frame clones, with some not included. This table has some 76,000 clones, 75% to 85% appearing once. The sample was peripheral blood. These receptors were collected from a human donor in a cohort sampled during active COVID-19.

V is TRBV12-3 or TRBV12-4 and J is TRBJ1-4; 7 nucleotides line up with TRBD1. V shed 3 bases, J shed 8 bases, and the junction held 3 bases outside the gene matches. The CDR3 runs 13 residues. Here the CDR3 reads CASSFRGTEKLFF. CDR3 bases: TGTGCCAGCAGTTTCAGGGGGACCGAAAAACTGTTTTTT.

The chain carries TRBV7-9 and TRBJ1-1; 9 bases agree with TRBD1. Germline trimming cut 5 bases from V and 0 bases from J; bases unmatched to any gene: 4. Germline CDR1 SEHNR, CDR2 FQNEAQ (reference sequence). CDR3 length: 15 amino acids. CDR3 DNA: TGTGCCAGCAGCCTCGGGACAGGGCTGAACACTGAAGCTTTCTTT. Translated, it gives CASSLGTGLNTEAFF.

This clone appeared once. This chain links TRBV2 with TRBJ2-7, with D uncertain. With 6 bases removed from V and 0 bases from J, the gap between germline ends came to 6 bases. Germline V gives CDR1 SNHLY, CDR2 FYNNEI. The CDR3 runs to 12 residues. The CDR3 bases are TGTGCCAGCAGCCGGAGCTCCTACGAGCAGTACTTC. Protein: CASSRSSYEQYF.

The chain combines TRBV7-9 with TRBJ2-5; D is perhaps TRBD2 (7 bases). Trimming removed 10 bases from V and 3 bases from J, with 18 bases in between. The CDR3 length is 14 residues. Germline lookup yields CDR1 SEHNR and CDR2 FQNEAQ (reference sequence). The CDR3 region is CATTEGGSKETQYF. Here the CDR3 DNA reads TGTGCCACCACTGAGGGGGGGTCCAAAGAGACCCAGTACTTC.

J is TRBJ1-4 and V is TRBV5-1, with unresolved D. Trimming pared 2 bases from V and 5 bases from J, leaving 13 bases between. From germline, CDR1 is SGHRS and CDR2 YFSETQ. CDR3 size: 15 residues. CDR3 DNA: TGCGCCAGCAGCTTAGTCGGGTTGTGGAATGAAAAACTGTTTTTT. Translation gives CASSLVGLWNEKLFF.

The chain combines TRBV7-9 with TRBJ2-7; TRBD1 matches at 7 bases. CDR1 SEHNR and CDR2 FQNEAQ come from the germline V gene (reference sequence). The CDR3 is 16 amino acids. V was clipped by 4 bases and J by 1 base; unmatched bases: 10. The CDR3 reads CASSSRKTGISYEQYF. The DNA of the CDR3 is TGTGCCAGCAGCTCCCGGAAGACAGGGATATCCTACGAGCAGTACTTC.

The V gene is TRBV19, the J gene TRBJ2-7; weak D call: TRBD1 (6 bases). This CDR3 region has 16 residues. V was clipped by 4 bases and J by 7 bases, with 23 bases between them. CDR1 LNHDA and CDR2 SQIVND come from the germline V gene (reference sequence). The CDR3 nucleotides are TGTGCCAGTAGTACTCCCCGCACGGGACACCCCTCGGAGCAGTACTTC. Translation gives CASSTPRTGHPSEQYF.

This rearrangement joins TRBV5-1 to TRBJ1-1; TRBD1 is a possible D gene (5 bases). CDR3 length: 14 residues. Trimming removed 0 bases from V and 2 bases from J, with 8 bases in between. Germline V gene lookup returns CDR1 SGHRS and CDR2 YFSETQ. The CDR3, as DNA: TGCGCCAGCAGCTTGGACGGGACTAACACTGAAGCTTTCTTT. Translated, it gives CASSLDGTNTEAFF.

This sequence joins TRBV5-1 and TRBJ2-6; unclear D gene. V was shortened by 4 bases and J by 0 bases, with 11 bases between the two germline ends. Looked up from germline, CDR1 is SGHRS and CDR2 is YFSETQ. The CDR3 is 16 amino acids. DNA for the CDR3: TGCGCCAGCAGCATCGGTATGCTCTCTGGGGCCAACGTCCTGACTTTC. This encodes CASSIGMLSGANVLTF.

This chain connects TRBV5-1 to TRBJ1-1, with 7 bases fitting TRBD1. The J segment lost 0 bases and the V segment lost 0 bases, leaving 11 bases of the junction unmatched. Germline V gene lookup returns CDR1 SGHRS and CDR2 YFSETQ. CDR3 length: 18 amino acids. CDR3 sequence: CASSLGPGGMILNTEAFF. The CDR3 DNA follows: TGCGCCAGCAGCTTGGGGCCAGGGGGGATGATTTTGAACACTGAAGCTTTCTTT.

The chain couples TRBV5-1 to TRBJ2-1; 8 bases align to TRBD2. Germline CDR1 SGHRS, CDR2 YFSETQ. V shed 2 bases, J shed 7 bases, and the junction held 8 bases outside the gene matches. This CDR3 has 15 residues. The DNA for the CDR3 is TGCGCCAGCAGCTTAATAGCGGGGACAAGAAATGAGCAGTTCTTC. This translates into CASSLIAGTRNEQFF.

The rearrangement joins TRBV6-5 to TRBJ2-7, with 10 bases aligning to TRBD1. V shed 7 bases, J shed 7 bases, and the junction held 10 bases outside the gene matches. From germline, CDR1 is MNHEY and CDR2 SVGAGI. This CDR3 contains 14 residues. CDR3 coding DNA: TGTGCCAGCACCAGAGGGACAGGGGATCGGGAGCAGTACTTC. It is translated as CASTRGTGDREQYF.